The rows below give T cell receptor beta chains drawn from one sample of a study of T cells after yellow fever vaccination. Via MiXCR, TCRdb re-called the 5' RACE reads, giving one row per CDR3 protein. The sample lists about 75,000 distinct CDR3 sequences; around 7.9% were seen once. The source was CD8+ T cells sorted from PBMCs, collected about 10 days after the first yellow fever vaccination. The receptors were gathered from a man aged 18 to 35 who received the YFV17D yellow fever vaccine. The CDR3 runs from the conserved cysteine through the conserved F or W. D genes are given only for firm matches. Clone size is not always given. Where it is, it says once, few, many or a class for expanded clones.

abundance: many
d_gene: .
j_gene: TRBJ1-3
v_gene: TRBV4-3
CDR3aa: CASSQDALAGNTIYF
CDR3nt: TGCGCCAGCAGCCAAGATGCACTAGCTGGAAACACCATATATTTT

abundance: many
d_gene: .
j_gene: TRBJ2-1
v_gene: TRBV4-1
CDR3aa: CASSQGFRDSNNEQFF
CDR3nt: TGCGCCAGCAGCCAAGGTTTCCGGGACTCAAACAATGAGCAGTTCTTC

abundance: many
d_gene: .
j_gene: TRBJ1-3
v_gene: TRBV12-3/TRBV12-4
CDR3aa: CASSTYQGRNTIYF
CDR3nt: TGTGCCAGCAGCACTTACCAGGGAAGAAACACCATATATTTT

abundance: .
d_gene: .
j_gene: TRBJ1-3
v_gene: TRBV29-1
CDR3aa: CSVKVGAANTIYF
CDR3nt: TGCAGCGTTAAAGTAGGCGCGGCGAACACCATATATTTT

abundance: few
d_gene: .
j_gene: TRBJ2-1
v_gene: TRBV7-9
CDR3aa: CASSSQVYEQFF
CDR3nt: TGTGCCAGCAGCTCGCAGGTTTATGAGCAGTTCTTC

abundance: many
d_gene: .
j_gene: TRBJ2-1
v_gene: TRBV29-1
CDR3aa: CSVDAGLGSYNEQFF
CDR3nt: TGCAGCGTTGACGCAGGGCTGGGCTCCTACAATGAGCAGTTCTTC

abundance: .
d_gene: .
j_gene: TRBJ2-7
v_gene: TRBV6-5
CDR3aa: CASSWGLAVSYEQYF
CDR3nt: TGTGCCAGCAGTTGGGGGCTAGCGGTTTCCTACGAGCAGTACTTC

abundance: many
d_gene: .
j_gene: TRBJ2-7
v_gene: TRBV7-9
CDR3aa: CASSLRDTHYEQYF
CDR3nt: TGTGCCAGCAGCTTGCGAGACACCCACTACGAGCAGTACTTC

abundance: .
d_gene: TRBD2
j_gene: TRBJ2-1
v_gene: TRBV6-4
CDR3aa: CASSDSAGGNNEQFF
CDR3nt: TGTGCCAGCAGTGACTCGGCGGGGGGGAATAATGAGCAGTTCTTC

abundance: few
d_gene: .
j_gene: TRBJ1-5
v_gene: TRBV3-1
CDR3aa: CASSPTYSNQPQHF
CDR3nt: TGTGCCAGCAGCCCAACGTATAGCAATCAGCCCCAGCATTTT

abundance: many
d_gene: .
j_gene: TRBJ2-7
v_gene: TRBV4-1
CDR3aa: CASSQSPGPGSYEQYF
CDR3nt: TGCGCCAGCAGCCAATCTCCTGGCCCAGGGTCCTACGAGCAGTACTTC

abundance: many
d_gene: .
j_gene: TRBJ1-4
v_gene: TRBV12-3/TRBV12-4
CDR3aa: CASTLEANKLFF
CDR3nt: TGTGCCAGCACCCTCGAGGCGAATAAACTGTTTTTT

abundance: .
d_gene: TRBD2
j_gene: TRBJ2-3
v_gene: TRBV7-9
CDR3aa: CASSPRGRASTDTQYF
CDR3nt: TGTGCCAGCAGCCCCCGGGGGAGGGCTAGCACAGATACGCAGTATTTT

abundance: many
d_gene: TRBD1
j_gene: TRBJ1-5
v_gene: TRBV12-3/TRBV12-4
CDR3aa: CASRGTASSNQPQHF
CDR3nt: TGTGCCAGCAGAGGGACAGCGTCTAGCAATCAGCCCCAGCATTTT

abundance: .
d_gene: TRBD1
j_gene: TRBJ1-1
v_gene: TRBV7-3
CDR3aa: CASSLTGGSGTEAFF
CDR3nt: TGTGCCAGCAGCCTGACAGGGGGCTCGGGCACTGAAGCTTTCTTT

abundance: many
d_gene: .
j_gene: TRBJ2-1
v_gene: TRBV7-2
CDR3aa: CASRQGFNLNEQFF
CDR3nt: TGTGCCAGCAGACAGGGTTTTAACCTCAATGAGCAGTTCTTC

abundance: many
d_gene: TRBD2
j_gene: TRBJ2-7
v_gene: TRBV4-1
CDR3aa: CASSQAALAGGYEQYF
CDR3nt: TGCGCCAGCAGCCAGGCCGCACTAGCGGGGGGCTACGAGCAGTACTTC

abundance: many
d_gene: .
j_gene: TRBJ2-3
v_gene: TRBV6-5
CDR3aa: CASSYSMADTQYF
CDR3nt: TGTGCCAGCAGTTACTCGATGGCAGATACGCAGTATTTT

abundance: many
d_gene: .
j_gene: TRBJ2-7
v_gene: TRBV27
CDR3aa: CASSLSRWNEQYF
CDR3nt: TGTGCCAGCAGTTTAAGTAGGTGGAACGAGCAGTACTTC

abundance: .
d_gene: TRBD1
j_gene: TRBJ1-3
v_gene: TRBV2
CDR3aa: CASSVQKGQGKSSGNTIYF
CDR3nt: TGTGCCAGCAGTGTCCAAAAGGGACAGGGGAAGAGCTCTGGAAACACCATATATTTT

abundance: many
d_gene: .
j_gene: TRBJ1-5
v_gene: TRBV15
CDR3aa: CATSGSTGQPQHF
CDR3nt: TGTGCCACCAGCGGATCTACAGGTCAGCCCCAGCATTTT

abundance: many
d_gene: .
j_gene: TRBJ2-3
v_gene: TRBV4-3
CDR3aa: CASSQYGGSTDTQYF
CDR3nt: TGCGCCAGCAGCCAATACGGGGGAAGCACAGATACGCAGTATTTT

abundance: .
d_gene: .
j_gene: TRBJ2-5
v_gene: TRBV7-9
CDR3aa: CASSLVGGQETQYF
CDR3nt: TGTGCCAGCAGCTTAGTCGGGGGCCAAGAGACCCAGTACTTC

abundance: many
d_gene: .
j_gene: TRBJ2-1
v_gene: TRBV7-2
CDR3aa: CASSRTSRNEQFF
CDR3nt: TGTGCCAGCAGCCGAACTAGCCGCAATGAGCAGTTCTTC

abundance: many
d_gene: TRBD1
j_gene: TRBJ1-1
v_gene: TRBV12-3/TRBV12-4
CDR3aa: CASSVTGQMNTEAFF
CDR3nt: TGTGCCAGCAGTGTAACGGGACAGATGAACACTGAAGCTTTCTTT

abundance: .
d_gene: .
j_gene: TRBJ2-1
v_gene: TRBV19
CDR3aa: CASSSGGPPNEQFF
CDR3nt: TGTGCCAGTAGTTCGGGGGGCCCCCCCAATGAGCAGTTCTTC

abundance: .
d_gene: .
j_gene: TRBJ2-1
v_gene: TRBV27
CDR3aa: CASSLSIMGIGEQFF
CDR3nt: TGTGCCAGCAGTTTATCGATCATGGGGATAGGGGAGCAGTTCTTC

abundance: .
d_gene: .
j_gene: TRBJ1-5
v_gene: TRBV15
CDR3aa: CATSSENQPQHF
CDR3nt: TGTGCCACCAGCAGTGAAAATCAGCCCCAGCATTTT

abundance: many
d_gene: .
j_gene: TRBJ1-1
v_gene: TRBV2
CDR3aa: CASTPANTEAFF
CDR3nt: TGTGCCAGCACCCCAGCGAACACTGAAGCTTTCTTT

abundance: few
d_gene: .
j_gene: TRBJ2-7
v_gene: TRBV18
CDR3aa: CASSLGRGDSYEQYF
CDR3nt: TGTGCCAGCTCACTAGGGAGGGGGGATTCCTACGAGCAGTACTTC

abundance: .
d_gene: .
j_gene: TRBJ2-3
v_gene: TRBV11-2
CDR3aa: CASSLWGSAGDTQYF
CDR3nt: TGTGCCAGCAGCTTATGGGGTTCAGCGGGAGATACGCAGTATTTT

abundance: few
d_gene: .
j_gene: TRBJ2-7
v_gene: TRBV5-1
CDR3aa: CASSFGQGTYEQYF
CDR3nt: TGCGCCAGCAGCTTCGGTCAGGGGACCTACGAGCAGTACTTC

abundance: few
d_gene: .
j_gene: TRBJ2-7
v_gene: TRBV7-9
CDR3aa: CASSPGTSHEQYF
CDR3nt: TGTGCCAGCAGCCCGGGGACTTCGCACGAGCAGTACTTC

abundance: few
d_gene: .
j_gene: TRBJ2-3
v_gene: TRBV11-3
CDR3aa: CASSLRGGDTQYF
CDR3nt: TGTGCCAGCAGCTTACGAGGTGGGGATACGCAGTATTTT

abundance: many
d_gene: TRBD1
j_gene: TRBJ2-7
v_gene: TRBV15
CDR3aa: CATSSGTGPYEQYF
CDR3nt: TGTGCCACCAGCAGCGGGACAGGTCCCTACGAGCAGTACTTC

abundance: few
d_gene: .
j_gene: TRBJ1-2
v_gene: TRBV12-3/TRBV12-4
CDR3aa: CASSNYPPTPVYGYTF
CDR3nt: TGTGCCAGCTCAAATTATCCCCCGACACCCGTCTATGGCTACACCTTC

abundance: many
d_gene: .
j_gene: TRBJ2-1
v_gene: TRBV6-5
CDR3aa: CASSLGGLSYNEQFF
CDR3nt: TGTGCCAGCAGTTTGGGGGGGCTCTCCTACAATGAGCAGTTCTTC

abundance: many
d_gene: .
j_gene: TRBJ2-7
v_gene: TRBV10-2
CDR3aa: CASSSSTYEQYF
CDR3nt: TGCGCCAGCAGCAGTAGCACCTACGAGCAGTACTTC

abundance: .
d_gene: TRBD2
j_gene: TRBJ2-2
v_gene: TRBV5-4
CDR3aa: CASSPAGVYTGELFF
CDR3nt: TGTGCCAGCAGCCCGGCGGGGGTGTATACCGGGGAGCTGTTTTTT

abundance: many
d_gene: .
j_gene: TRBJ2-1
v_gene: TRBV7-2
CDR3aa: CASSLRGEWHNEQFF
CDR3nt: TGTGCCAGCAGCTTAAGGGGGGAATGGCACAATGAGCAGTTCTTC

abundance: few
d_gene: .
j_gene: TRBJ2-3
v_gene: TRBV2
CDR3aa: CASSEAKRDTQYF
CDR3nt: TGTGCCAGCAGTGAAGCTAAAAGAGATACGCAGTATTTT

abundance: many
d_gene: TRBD2
j_gene: TRBJ2-3
v_gene: TRBV12-3/TRBV12-4
CDR3aa: CASSSTSGNDTDTQYF
CDR3nt: TGTGCCAGCAGTTCGACTAGCGGGAATGACACAGATACGCAGTATTTT

abundance: many
d_gene: .
j_gene: TRBJ2-1
v_gene: TRBV11-2
CDR3aa: CASSLYTSPYNEQFF
CDR3nt: TGTGCCAGCAGCTTATATACTAGCCCCTACAATGAGCAGTTCTTC

abundance: few
d_gene: .
j_gene: TRBJ1-5
v_gene: TRBV4-3
CDR3aa: CASSQEWLKGRNQPQHF
CDR3nt: TGCGCCAGCAGCCAAGAATGGCTTAAGGGGCGGAATCAGCCCCAGCATTTT

abundance: few
d_gene: .
j_gene: TRBJ1-5
v_gene: TRBV6-2/TRBV6-3
CDR3aa: CASSSRRISAQHF
CDR3nt: TGTGCCAGCAGTTCCCGACGCATATCAGCCCAGCATTTT

abundance: many
d_gene: TRBD1
j_gene: TRBJ2-2
v_gene: TRBV10-3
CDR3aa: CAISERGQGLRELFF
CDR3nt: TGTGCCATCAGTGAGCGGGGACAGGGGCTCAGGGAGCTGTTTTTT

abundance: many
d_gene: .
j_gene: TRBJ2-4
v_gene: TRBV12-3/TRBV12-4
CDR3aa: CASTPTSAKNIQYF
CDR3nt: TGTGCCAGCACCCCGACCTCAGCCAAAAACATTCAGTACTTC

abundance: .
d_gene: .
j_gene: TRBJ2-1
v_gene: TRBV6-6
CDR3aa: CASSYPGNEQFF
CDR3nt: TGTGCCAGCAGTTATCCAGGGAATGAGCAGTTCTTC

abundance: many
d_gene: .
j_gene: TRBJ2-1
v_gene: TRBV4-3
CDR3aa: CASSQERLPNEQFF
CDR3nt: TGCGCCAGCAGCCAAGAGCGGCTTCCCAATGAGCAGTTCTTC

abundance: few
d_gene: .
j_gene: TRBJ2-1
v_gene: TRBV6-5
CDR3aa: CASSYGPSGAGEQFF
CDR3nt: TGTGCCAGCAGTTACGGGCCCTCTGGGGCGGGCGAGCAGTTCTTC

abundance: many
d_gene: .
j_gene: TRBJ1-2
v_gene: TRBV10-2
CDR3aa: CASSPAAYGYTF
CDR3nt: TGCGCCAGCAGTCCCGCAGCCTATGGCTACACCTTC